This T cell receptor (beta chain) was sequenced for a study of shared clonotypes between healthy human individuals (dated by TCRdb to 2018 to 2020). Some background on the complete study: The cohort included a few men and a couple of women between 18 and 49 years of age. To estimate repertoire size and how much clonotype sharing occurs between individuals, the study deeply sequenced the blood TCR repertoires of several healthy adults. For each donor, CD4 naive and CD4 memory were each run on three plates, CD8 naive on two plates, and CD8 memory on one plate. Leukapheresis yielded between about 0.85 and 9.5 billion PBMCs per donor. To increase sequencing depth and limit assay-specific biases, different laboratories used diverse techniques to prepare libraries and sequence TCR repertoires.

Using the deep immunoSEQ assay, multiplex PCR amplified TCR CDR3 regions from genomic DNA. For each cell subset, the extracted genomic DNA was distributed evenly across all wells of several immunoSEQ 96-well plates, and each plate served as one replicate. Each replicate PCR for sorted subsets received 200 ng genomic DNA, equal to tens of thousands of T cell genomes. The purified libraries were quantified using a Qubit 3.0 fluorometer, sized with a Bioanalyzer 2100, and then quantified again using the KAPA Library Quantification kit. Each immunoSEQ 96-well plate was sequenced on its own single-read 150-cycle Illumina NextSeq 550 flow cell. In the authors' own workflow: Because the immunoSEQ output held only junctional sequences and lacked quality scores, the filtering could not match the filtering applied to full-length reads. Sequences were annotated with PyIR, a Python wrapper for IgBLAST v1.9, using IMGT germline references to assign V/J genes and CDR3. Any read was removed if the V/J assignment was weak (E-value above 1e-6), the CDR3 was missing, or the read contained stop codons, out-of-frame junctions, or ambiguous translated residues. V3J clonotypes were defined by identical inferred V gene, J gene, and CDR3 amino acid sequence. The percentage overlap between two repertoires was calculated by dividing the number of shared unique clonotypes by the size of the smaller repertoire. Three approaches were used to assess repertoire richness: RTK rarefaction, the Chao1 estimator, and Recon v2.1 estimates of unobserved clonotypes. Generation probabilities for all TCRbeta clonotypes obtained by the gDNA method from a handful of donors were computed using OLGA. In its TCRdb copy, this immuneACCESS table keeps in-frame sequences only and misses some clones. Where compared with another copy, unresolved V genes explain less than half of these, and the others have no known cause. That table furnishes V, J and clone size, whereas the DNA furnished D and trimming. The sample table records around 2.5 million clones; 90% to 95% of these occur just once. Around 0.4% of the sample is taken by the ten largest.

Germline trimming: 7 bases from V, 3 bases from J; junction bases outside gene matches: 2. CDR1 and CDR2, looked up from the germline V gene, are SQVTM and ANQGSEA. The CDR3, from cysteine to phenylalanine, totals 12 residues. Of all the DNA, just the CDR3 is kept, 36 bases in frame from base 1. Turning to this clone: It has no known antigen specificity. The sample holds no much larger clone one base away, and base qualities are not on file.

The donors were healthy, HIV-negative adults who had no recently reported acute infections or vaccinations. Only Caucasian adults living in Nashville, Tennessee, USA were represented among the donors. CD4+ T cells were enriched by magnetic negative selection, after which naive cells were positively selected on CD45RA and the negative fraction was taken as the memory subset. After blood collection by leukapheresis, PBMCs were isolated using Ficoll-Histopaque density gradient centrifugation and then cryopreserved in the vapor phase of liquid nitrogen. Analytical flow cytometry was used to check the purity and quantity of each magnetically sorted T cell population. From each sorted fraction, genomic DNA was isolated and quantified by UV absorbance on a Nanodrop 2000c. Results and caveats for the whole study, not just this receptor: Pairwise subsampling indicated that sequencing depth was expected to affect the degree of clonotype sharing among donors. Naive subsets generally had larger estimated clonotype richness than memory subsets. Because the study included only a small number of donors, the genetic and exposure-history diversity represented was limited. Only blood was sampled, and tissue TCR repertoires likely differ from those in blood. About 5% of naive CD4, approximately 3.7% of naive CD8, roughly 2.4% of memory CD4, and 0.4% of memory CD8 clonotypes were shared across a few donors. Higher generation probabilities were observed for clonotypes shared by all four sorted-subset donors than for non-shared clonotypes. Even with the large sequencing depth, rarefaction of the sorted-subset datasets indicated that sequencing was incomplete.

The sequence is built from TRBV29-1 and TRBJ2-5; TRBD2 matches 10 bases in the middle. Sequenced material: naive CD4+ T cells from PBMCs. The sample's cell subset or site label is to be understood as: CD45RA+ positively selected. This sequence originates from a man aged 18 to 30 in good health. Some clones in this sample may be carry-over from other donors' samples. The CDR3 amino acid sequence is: CSAGLAEETQYF. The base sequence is TGCAGCGCCGGACTAGCGGAAGAGACCCAGTACTTC.